A single count supports the clone carrying this T cell receptor beta chain. The sample holds other DNA sequences that translate to the same CDR3. Assignments of participants to cohorts depended upon their own reported clinical history. The recovered donors of Cohort 3 showed two negative PCRs, clearance, or symptom resolution. Original processing notes: The assay estimated nucleated cells by amplifying reference gene primers. Generated by immunoSEQ multiplex PCR, the TCRdb table keeps only in-frame clones and is missing some. V and J calls and clone size are those listed in that table; D and trimming were worked out from the DNA. Among more than 300,000 clones, more than 75% were seen once, and the ten largest hold more than 0.95%. Germline CDR1 MNHEY, CDR2 SVGAGI. V was shortened by 5 bases and J by 7 bases, with 9 bases between the two germline ends. The CDR3 spans 12 residues. This entry comes from a study of blood T cell repertoires in COVID-19.

The clonotype originates from a woman between 18 and 29 years old who had recovered from COVID-19. The gene calls are TRBV6-5 and TRBJ1-5; D not resolved. Sequencing was performed on PBMCs or T cells enriched from blood (not recorded which). The chain's CDR3 is CASSTGNQPQHF. CDR3 nucleotides: TGTGCCAGCAGTACGGGGAACCAGCCCCAGCATTTT.